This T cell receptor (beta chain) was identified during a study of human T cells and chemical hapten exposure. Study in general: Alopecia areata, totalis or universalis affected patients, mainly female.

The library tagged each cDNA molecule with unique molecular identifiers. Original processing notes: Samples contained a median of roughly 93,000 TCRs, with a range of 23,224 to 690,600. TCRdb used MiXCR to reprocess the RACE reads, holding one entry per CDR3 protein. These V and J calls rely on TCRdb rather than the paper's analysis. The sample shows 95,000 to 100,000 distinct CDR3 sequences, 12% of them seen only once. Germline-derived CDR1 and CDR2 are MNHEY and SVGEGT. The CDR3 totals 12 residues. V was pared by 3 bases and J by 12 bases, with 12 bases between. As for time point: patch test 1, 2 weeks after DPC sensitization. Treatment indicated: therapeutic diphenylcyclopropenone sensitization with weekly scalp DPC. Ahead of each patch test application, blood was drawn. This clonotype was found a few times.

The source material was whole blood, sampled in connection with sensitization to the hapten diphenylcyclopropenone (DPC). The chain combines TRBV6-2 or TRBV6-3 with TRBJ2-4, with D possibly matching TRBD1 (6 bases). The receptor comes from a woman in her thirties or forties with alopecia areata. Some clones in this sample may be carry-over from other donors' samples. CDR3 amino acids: CASSYPGARQYF. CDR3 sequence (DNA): TGTGCCAGCAGTTATCCAGGGGCGCGTCAGTACTTC.